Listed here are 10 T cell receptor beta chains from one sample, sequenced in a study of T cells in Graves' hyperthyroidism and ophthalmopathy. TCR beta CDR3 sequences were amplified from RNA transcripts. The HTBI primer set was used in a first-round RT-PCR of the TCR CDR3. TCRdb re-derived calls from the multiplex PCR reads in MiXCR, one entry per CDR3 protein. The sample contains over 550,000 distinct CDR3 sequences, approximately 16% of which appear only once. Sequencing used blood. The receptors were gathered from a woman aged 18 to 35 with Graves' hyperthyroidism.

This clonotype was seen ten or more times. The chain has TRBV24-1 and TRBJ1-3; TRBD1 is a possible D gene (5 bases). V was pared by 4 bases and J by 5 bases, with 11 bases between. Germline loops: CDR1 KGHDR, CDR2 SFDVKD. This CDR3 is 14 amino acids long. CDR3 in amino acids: CATSDPTARNTIYF. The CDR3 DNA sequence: TGTGCCACCAGTGACCCGACAGCGCGAAACACCATATATTTT.

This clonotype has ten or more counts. The CDR3 region is CASSSDTLGYTF. CDR3 coding DNA: TGTGCCAGCAGCTCGGACACTTTGGGCTACACCTTC. The gene calls are TRBV12-3 or TRBV12-4 and TRBJ1-2, with D perhaps TRBD1 (5 bases). The CDR3 length is 12 residues. Deletions cut 6 bases from V and 8 bases from J, with 13 bases between.

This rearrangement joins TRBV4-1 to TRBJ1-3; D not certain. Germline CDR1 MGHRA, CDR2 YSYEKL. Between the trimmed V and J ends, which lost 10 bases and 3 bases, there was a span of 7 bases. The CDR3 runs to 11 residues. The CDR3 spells CATRGGNTIYF. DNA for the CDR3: TGCGCCACCCGGGGTGGAAACACCATATATTTT.

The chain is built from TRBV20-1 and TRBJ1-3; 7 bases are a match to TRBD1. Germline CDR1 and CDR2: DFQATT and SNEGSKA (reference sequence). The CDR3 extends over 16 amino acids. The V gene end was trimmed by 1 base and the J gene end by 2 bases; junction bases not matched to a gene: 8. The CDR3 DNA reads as TGCAGTGCTAGAGTGCAGGGGGAGATGGCTGGAAACACCATATATTTT. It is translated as CSARVQGEMAGNTIYF.

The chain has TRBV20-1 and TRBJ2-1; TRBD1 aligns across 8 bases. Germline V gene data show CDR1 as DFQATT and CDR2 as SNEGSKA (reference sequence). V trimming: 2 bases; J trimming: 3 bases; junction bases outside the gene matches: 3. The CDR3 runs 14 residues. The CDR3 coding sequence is TGCAGTGCTAGATCGACAGGGGACTACAATGAGCAGTTCTTC. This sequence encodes CSARSTGDYNEQFF.

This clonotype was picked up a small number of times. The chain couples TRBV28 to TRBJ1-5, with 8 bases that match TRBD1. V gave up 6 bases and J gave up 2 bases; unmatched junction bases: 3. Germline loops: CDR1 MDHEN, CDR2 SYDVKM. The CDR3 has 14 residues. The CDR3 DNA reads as TGTGCCAGCAGATCGACAGGGGGCAATCAGCCCCAGCATTTT. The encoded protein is CASRSTGGNQPQHF.

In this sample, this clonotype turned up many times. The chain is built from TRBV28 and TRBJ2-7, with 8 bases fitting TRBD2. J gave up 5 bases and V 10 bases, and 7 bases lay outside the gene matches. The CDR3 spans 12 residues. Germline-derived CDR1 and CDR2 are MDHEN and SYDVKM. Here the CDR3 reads CATRGGLDEQYF. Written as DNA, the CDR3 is TGTGCCACCCGGGGGGGCTTGGACGAGCAGTACTTC. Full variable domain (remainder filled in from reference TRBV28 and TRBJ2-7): DVKVTQSSRYLVKRTGEKVFLECVQDMDHENMFWYRQDPGLGLRLIYFSYDVKMKEKGDIPEGYSVSREKKERFSLILESASTNQTSMYLCATRGGLDEQYFGPGTRLTVT.

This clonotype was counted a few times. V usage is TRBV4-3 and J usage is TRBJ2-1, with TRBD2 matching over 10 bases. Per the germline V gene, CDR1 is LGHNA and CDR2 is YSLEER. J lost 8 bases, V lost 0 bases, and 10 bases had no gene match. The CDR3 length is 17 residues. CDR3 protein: CASSQDFVAGGRDEQFF. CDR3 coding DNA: TGCGCCAGCAGCCAAGATTTCGTAGCGGGGGGTCGAGATGAGCAGTTCTTC.

The CDR3 here is CASSFYLRGTGELFF. The CDR3 DNA is TGTGCCAGCAGCTTCTACTTGCGGGGGACCGGGGAGCTGTTTTTT. The rearrangement joins TRBV7-2 to TRBJ2-2, with 7 bases fitting TRBD2. The J segment lost 5 bases and the V segment lost 3 bases, leaving 6 bases of the junction unmatched. This CDR3 contains 15 residues. CDR1 SGHTA and CDR2 FQGNSA come from the germline V gene. Using reference TRBV7-2 and TRBJ2-2 for the parts outside the CDR3, the full variable domain is GAGVSQSPSNKVTEKGKDVELRCDPISGHTALYWYRQSLGQGLEFLIYFQGNSAPDKSGLPSDRFSAERTGGSVSTLTIQRTQQEDSAVYLCASSFYLRGTGELFFGEGSRLTVL.

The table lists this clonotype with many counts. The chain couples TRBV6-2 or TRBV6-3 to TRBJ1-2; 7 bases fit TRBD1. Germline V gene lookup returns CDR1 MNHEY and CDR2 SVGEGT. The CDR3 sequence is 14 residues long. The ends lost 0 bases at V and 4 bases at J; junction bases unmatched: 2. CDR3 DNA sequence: TGTGCCAGCAGTTACTCGGCAGGGGGCTATGGCTACACCTTC. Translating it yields CASSYSAGGYGYTF.